One and the same sample provided the 5 T cell receptor beta chains below, sequenced in a study of Graves' ophthalmopathy and Graves' hyperthyroidism. Amplified material comprised TCR beta CDR3 regions derived from RNA transcripts. The first round was an RT-PCR with HTBI primers, and the second round was a multiplex PCR. TCRdb called the multiplex PCR reads again in MiXCR, with one record for every CDR3 protein. The sample yields 200,000 to 250,000 distinct CDR3 sequences, less than 30% seen once. Sequenced material: peripheral blood. Source of these receptors: a man in his fifties or sixties with Graves' ophthalmopathy.

This clonotype showed up many times. The gene calls are TRBV11-1 and TRBJ2-7; TRBD1 matches 7 bases. The CDR3 has 15 residues. The junction had 9 bases not matched to a gene; V was cut back by 5 bases and J by 2 bases. Germline assignment: CDR1 SGHAT and CDR2 FQDESV (reference sequence). The CDR3 nucleotides are TGTGCCAGCAGCCCCCATTCGGGACAGCCCTACGAGCAGTACTTC. This encodes CASSPHSGQPYEQYF.

This clonotype appeared a few times. This chain links TRBV29-1 with TRBJ2-5; D is unclear. The germline CDR1 and CDR2 sequences are SQVTM and ANQGSEA. Trimming stripped 6 bases from V and 0 bases from J, with 5 bases between. This CDR3 comprises 11 residues. The chain's CDR3 is CSVRYQETQYF. In DNA form, the CDR3 reads TGCAGCGTCCGGTACCAAGAGACCCAGTACTTC. The whole variable domain, remainder taken from reference TRBV29-1 and TRBJ2-5, is SAVISQKPSRDICQRGTSLTIQCQVDSQVTMMFWYRQQPGQSLTLIATANQGSEATYESGFVIDKFPISRPNLTFSTLTVSNMSPEDSSIYLCSVRYQETQYFGPGTRLLVL.

The sample holds many counts of this clonotype. The CDR3 DNA reads TGTGCCAGCAGCCAAGGGCGGGACCATCCTTACGAGCAGTACTTC. Amino acids: CASSQGRDHPYEQYF. The chain joins TRBV14 to TRBJ2-7, with D perhaps matching TRBD2 (6 bases). V lost 1 base and J lost 4, with 14 bases in between. Per germline, CDR1 SGHDN and CDR2 FVKESK. The length of the CDR3 is 15 residues.

The chain couples TRBV7-2 to TRBJ2-4; TRBD1 matches at 9 bases. Looked up from germline, CDR1 is SGHTA and CDR2 is FQGNSA. The CDR3 totals 16 residues. Trimming at V came to 6 bases and at J to 0 bases, leaving 6 bases not matched to a gene. The CDR3 protein is CASSPQGALAKNIQYF. DNA of the CDR3: TGTGCCAGCAGTCCACAGGGGGCACTAGCCAAAAACATTCAGTACTTC.

This clonotype was found many times. This sequence joins TRBV19 and TRBJ2-5; 7 positions agree with TRBD1. J lost 1 base, V lost 3 bases, and 2 bases had no gene match. The CDR3 loop spans 14 amino acids. Germline CDR1 reads LNHDA; CDR2 reads SQIVND (reference sequence). In DNA, the CDR3 is TGTGCCAGTAGTATTCCAGGGGGCCAAGAGACCCAGTACTTC. Translation gives CASSIPGGQETQYF.